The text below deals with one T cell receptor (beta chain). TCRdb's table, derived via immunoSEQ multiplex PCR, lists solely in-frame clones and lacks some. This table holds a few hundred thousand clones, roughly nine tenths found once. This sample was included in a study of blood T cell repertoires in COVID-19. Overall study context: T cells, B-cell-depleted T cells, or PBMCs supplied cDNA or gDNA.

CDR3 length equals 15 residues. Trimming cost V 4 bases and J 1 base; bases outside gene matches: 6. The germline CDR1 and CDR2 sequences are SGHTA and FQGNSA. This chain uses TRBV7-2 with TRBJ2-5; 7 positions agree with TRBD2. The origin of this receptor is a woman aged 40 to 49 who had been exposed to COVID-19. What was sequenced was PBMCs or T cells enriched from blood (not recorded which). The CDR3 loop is CASSSGLAVQETQYF. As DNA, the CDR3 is TGTGCCAGCAGCTCCGGCCTAGCGGTCCAAGAGACCCAGTACTTC.